This T cell receptor beta chain was observed in a study of PD-1 blockade in classical Hodgkin lymphoma. Whole-study context: The study gave patients nivolumab 3 mg/kg intravenously every 2 weeks.

Libraries were prepared by immunoSEQ multiplex PCR; TCRdb keeps only in-frame clonotypes and omits some of them. This sample has 75,000 to 100,000 clones, with about four fifths found just once. General study results and limits: According to reports, newly diagnosed patients had lower baseline TCR diversity than healthy donors, and relapsed/refractory patients had lower baseline TCR diversity still. Before treatment, complete responders showed about the same diversity as newly diagnosed patients.

In the case of this clone: Antigen: not known.

Every patient experienced relapse after autologous stem cell transplantation, and brentuximab vedotin exposure varied. The source is a human donor with classical Hodgkin lymphoma. The sequencing used peripheral blood mononuclear cells (PBMCs), collected before the second cycle of nivolumab.

CDR3 region: CALLDRGGGEQYF. CDR3 DNA sequence: TGTGCCTTATTGGACAGGGGGGGTGGCGAGCAGTACTTC. V usage is TRBV19 and J usage is TRBJ2-7; 10 bases agree with TRBD1. The junction had 10 bases not matched to a gene; V was cut back by 11 bases and J by 6 bases. CDR1 and CDR2 (germline): LNHDA, SQIVND (reference sequence). The CDR3 contains 13 residues. Drawing the rest from reference TRBV19 and TRBJ2-7, the complete variable domain is DGGITQSPKYLFRKEGQNVTLSCEQNLNHDAMYWYRQDPGQGLRLIYYSQIVNDFQKGDIAEGYSVSREKKESFPLTVTSAQKNPTAFYLCALLDRGGGEQYFGPGTRLTVT.